This record concerns one TCR beta chain sequence. What it binds is unknown. Produced via immunoSEQ multiplex PCR; TCRdb's table is partial and in-frame only. The table records 100,000 to 150,000 clones, approximately 91% of them present only once. The record originates from a study of cytomegalovirus exposure and HLA in healthy donors. General observations from the study: Reports described diagnosis of cytomegalovirus status by the classifier as highly specific and sensitive.

Trimming cost V 6 bases and J 0 bases, with 11 bases left between them. CDR1 and CDR2 from the germline V gene are MNHNS and SASEGT. The CDR3 has 15 amino acids. V gene TRBV6-1 combines with J gene TRBJ2-2; TRBD2 is a possible D gene (7 bases). Material for sequencing was PBMCs. The receptor comes from a man aged 25-45 years in good health and CMV-seronegative. This chain's CDR3 is CASRGGGTNTGELFF. The CDR3 region has the DNA TGTGCCAGCAGGGGAGGGGGAACGAACACCGGGGAGCTGTTTTTT.